This TCR beta chain was sequenced in a study of T cells in Graves' hyperthyroidism and ophthalmopathy. This CDR3 spans 15 amino acids. V was clipped by 8 bases and J by 2 bases, with 13 bases between them. Germline CDR1 reads SNHLY; CDR2 reads FYNNEI. This clonotype showed up many times. Amplification of TCR beta CDR3 regions used RNA as the template. The HTBI primer set drove a first-round RT-PCR of the TCR CDR3. TCRdb used MiXCR to reprocess the multiplex PCR reads, holding one entry per CDR3 protein. The top ten clones hold 8.9% of a sample with roughly 840,000 distinct CDR3 sequences, about 38% of them seen once.

This chain uses TRBV2 with TRBJ2-6; D not certain. Sequencing was performed on blood. The receptor comes from a man younger than 30 with Graves' hyperthyroidism. CDR3 nucleotides: TGTGCCAGCTCCGTGACAATGCCTGGGGCCAACGTCCTGACTTTC. Its protein product is CASSVTMPGANVLTF.